These 15 T cell receptor beta chains share one sample of origin, sequenced in a study of T cell responses to AZD1222 COVID-19 vaccine. Repertoires were generated with immunoSEQ multiplex PCR, while TCRdb's copy carries only in-frame clones and drops some. This table holds under 100,000 clones, 70% to 90% found once. This specimen was peripheral blood, taken on day 0 of AZD1222 vaccination. These receptors originate from an adult in good health.

Details on this clone: Given a much more abundant clone one base away, this may be a read error. V gene TRBV10-2 combines with J gene TRBJ2-7; D remains ambiguous. Trimming removed 1 base at V and 3 bases at J, with 1 base between. The CDR3 length is 11 residues. Germline V lookup: CDR1 WSHSY, CDR2 SAAADI. The CDR3 is CASSEYYEQYF. The CDR3, as DNA: TGCGCCAGCAGTGAGTACTACGAGCAGTACTTC.

The V call is TRBV19, the J call TRBJ1-5, with D maybe TRBD1 (5 bases). The V end was cut by 5 bases, the J end by 6 bases, with 17 bases between. The V gene's germline CDR1 is LNHDA and CDR2 SQIVND (reference sequence). The CDR3 consists of 15 residues. CDR3 nucleotide sequence: TGTGCCAGTAGTTTCTCCGCAGGCGGGGGTCAGCCCCAGCATTTT. The encoded protein is CASSFSAGGGQPQHF. Filled out from reference TRBV19 and TRBJ1-5, the complete variable domain reads DGGITQSPKYLFRKEGQNVTLSCEQNLNHDAMYWYRQDPGQGLRLIYYSQIVNDFQKGDIAEGYSVSREKKESFPLTVTSAQKNPTAFYLCASSFSAGGGQPQHFGDGTRLSIL.

This chain joins TRBV18 and TRBJ1-1, with TRBD1 matching 9 bases. V lost 3 bases to trimming and J lost 3 bases; unmatched junction nucleotides: 2. This CDR3 region has 14 residues. The germline gives CDR1 KGHSH, CDR2 LQKENI. CDR3 coding DNA: TGTGCCAGCTCACCGGGACAGGGACACACTGAAGCTTTCTTT. This codes for CASSPGQGHTEAFF.

The J gene is TRBJ1-3, the V gene TRBV11-2; D ambiguous. Per germline, CDR1 SGHAT and CDR2 FQNNGV. V dropped 1 base and J dropped 14 bases, with 9 bases sitting between them. CDR3 length: 11 residues. For the CDR3, the DNA is TGTGCCAGCAGCTTAGTGGAGGAATTATATTTT. It encodes CASSLVEELYF. The variable domain in full, with the rest retrieved from reference TRBV11-2 and TRBJ1-3, is EAGVAQSPRYKIIEKRQSVAFWCNPISGHATLYWYQQILGQGPKLLIQFQNNGVVDDSQLPKDRFSAERLKGVDSTLKIQPAKLEDSAVYLCASSLVEELYFGEGSWLTVV.

CDR3: CASNIGGVTQYF. As DNA, the CDR3 is TGTGCCAGCAACATTGGGGGCGTCACGCAGTATTTT. The V call is TRBV12-3 or TRBV12-4, the J call TRBJ2-3, with D possibly matching TRBD1 (6 bases). V dropped 7 bases and J dropped 9 bases, with 14 bases sitting between them. The CDR3 consists of 12 residues.

This clone came up a few times. The chain employs TRBV7-8 and TRBJ1-2; D is unresolved. Germline V gives CDR1 SGHVS, CDR2 FQNEAQ. Trimming stripped 1 base from V and 8 bases from J, with 8 bases between. The CDR3 has 12 residues. The CDR3 is CASSLVPGGYTF. DNA for the CDR3: TGTGCCAGCAGCTTAGTCCCGGGGGGCTACACCTTC. The full variable domain, with the rest looked up from reference TRBV7-8 and TRBJ1-2, is GAGVSQSPRYKVAKRGQDVALRCDPISGHVSLFWYQQALGQGPEFLTYFQNEAQLDKSGLPSDRFFAERPEGSVSTLKIQRTQQEDSAVYLCASSLVPGGYTFGSGTRLTVV.

The gene calls are TRBV20-1 and TRBJ2-5; D is ambiguous. Germline-derived CDR1 and CDR2 are DFQATT and SNEGSKA (reference sequence). Trimming took off 3 bases at V and 5 bases at J, with 4 bases between the two ends. The CDR3 totals 10 residues. CDR3 amino acids: CSARGETQYF. CDR3 DNA: TGCAGTGCTAGGGGCGAGACCCAGTACTTC.

The J gene is TRBJ2-5, the V gene TRBV9; D may be TRBD2 (7 bases). Germline CDR1 reads SGDLS; CDR2 reads YYNGEE. The CDR3 runs 15 residues. The V and J ends lost 4 bases and 1 base respectively, with 14 bases between them. CDR3 coding DNA: TGTGCCAGCAGCCCTGGGGCGGGGGCCCAAGAGACCCAGTACTTC. Translating gives CASSPGAGAQETQYF.

The chain has TRBV7-6 and TRBJ1-6, with D maybe TRBD1 (6 bases). The germline V and J ends were trimmed by 1 base and 6 bases, with 16 bases remaining between them. This CDR3 region has 17 residues. Germline V lookup: CDR1 SGHVS, CDR2 FNYEAQ. The CDR3 DNA reads TGTGCCAGCAGCTTAGGAGCCTTCGGACAGCTTAATTCACCCCTCCACTTT. The encoded protein is CASSLGAFGQLNSPLHF. Using reference TRBV7-6 and TRBJ1-6 for the parts outside the CDR3, the full variable domain is GAGVSQSPRYKVTKRGQDVALRCDPISGHVSLYWYRQALGQGPEFLTYFNYEAQQDKSGLPNDRFSAERPEGSISTLTIQRTEQRDSAMYRCASSLGAFGQLNSPLHFGNGTRLTVT.

The gene calls are TRBV7-9 and TRBJ1-5, with 7 bases matching TRBD1. CDR3 size: 16 residues. V lost 5 bases, J lost 2 bases, and 9 bases stayed unmatched. The germline CDR1 and CDR2 sequences are SEHNR and FQNEAQ (reference sequence). The CDR3 reads CASSPLGGTGNQPQHF. For the CDR3, the DNA is TGTGCCAGCAGCCCCCTGGGGGGGACAGGCAATCAGCCCCAGCATTTT.

V usage is TRBV27 and J usage is TRBJ2-7; unclear D gene. The V gene lost 4 bases and the J gene lost 5 bases, with 15 bases spanning the gap. CDR1 is MNHEY and CDR2 is SMNVEV in the germline V gene (reference sequence). The CDR3 covers 14 residues. CDR3 DNA sequence: TGTGCCAGCAGTTCGGACCGGCGCCACGACGAGCAGTACTTC. It specifies CASSSDRRHDEQYF.

V gene TRBV12-5 combines with J gene TRBJ1-1, with D maybe TRBD1 (5 bases). Germline CDR1 reads LGHNT; CDR2 reads FRNRAP. CDR3 size: 13 residues. V lost 3 bases, J lost 6 bases, and 11 bases lay in between. The CDR3 loop reads CASGFDRGAEAFF. CDR3 coding DNA: TGTGCTAGTGGTTTCGACCGGGGCGCTGAAGCTTTCTTT.

The rearrangement links TRBV2 to TRBJ1-3; D is unclear. V was shortened by 3 bases and J by 9 bases, with 12 bases between the two germline ends. CDR1 is SNHLY, CDR2 FYNNEI, per germline. The CDR3 contains 13 residues. This chain's CDR3 is CASSEGRVVTIYF. In DNA form, the CDR3 reads TGTGCCAGCAGTGAGGGGAGGGTGGTCACCATATATTTT.

The chain carries TRBV6-5 and TRBJ2-7, with D tentatively TRBD1 (6 bases). Trimming left V 7 bases short and J 6 bases short, with 19 bases between. CDR3 length: 14 residues. Germline V lookup: CDR1 MNHEY, CDR2 SVGAGI. DNA of the CDR3: TGTGCCAGCACCATTACTAGAGGGGGTCTCGAGCAGTACTTC. Its translation is CASTITRGGLEQYF.

The chain is built from TRBV6-5 and TRBJ2-2; 7 positions agree with TRBD2. CDR3 length: 14 residues. V trimming: 10 bases; J trimming: 0 bases; junction bases outside the gene matches: 5. Germline V CDR1 and CDR2: MNHEY, SVGAGI. The CDR3 DNA reads as TGTGCCACCGCGGGGGAAGCGAACACCGGGGAGCTGTTTTTT. Its translation: CATAGEANTGELFF.